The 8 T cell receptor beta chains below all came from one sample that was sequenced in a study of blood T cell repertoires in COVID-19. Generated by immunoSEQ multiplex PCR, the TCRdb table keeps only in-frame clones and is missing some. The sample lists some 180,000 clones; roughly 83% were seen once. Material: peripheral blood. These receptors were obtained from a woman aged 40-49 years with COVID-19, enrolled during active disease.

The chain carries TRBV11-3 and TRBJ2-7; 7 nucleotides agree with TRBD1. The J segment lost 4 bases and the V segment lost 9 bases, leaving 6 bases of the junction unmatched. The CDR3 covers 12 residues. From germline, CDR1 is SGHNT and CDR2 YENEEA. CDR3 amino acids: CASRRQGYEQYF. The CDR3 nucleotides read TGTGCCAGTAGACGACAGGGTTACGAGCAGTACTTC.

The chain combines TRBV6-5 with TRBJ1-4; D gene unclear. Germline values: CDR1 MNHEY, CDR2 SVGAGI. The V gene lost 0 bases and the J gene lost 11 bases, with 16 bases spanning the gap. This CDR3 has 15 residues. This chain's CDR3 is CASSYSTLVGGKLFF. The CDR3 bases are TGTGCCAGCAGTTACTCAACATTGGTGGGAGGGAAACTGTTTTTT.

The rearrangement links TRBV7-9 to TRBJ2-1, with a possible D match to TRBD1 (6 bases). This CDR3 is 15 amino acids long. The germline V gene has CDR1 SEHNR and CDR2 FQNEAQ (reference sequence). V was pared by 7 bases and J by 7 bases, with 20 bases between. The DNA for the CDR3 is TGTGCCAGCAATGACCGAAGGGGGTCGGGAAATGAGCAGTTCTTC. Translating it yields CASNDRRGSGNEQFF. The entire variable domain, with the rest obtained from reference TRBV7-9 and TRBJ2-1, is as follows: DTGVSQNPRHKITKRGQNVTFRCDPISEHNRLYWYRQTLGQGPEFLTYFQNEAQLEKSRLLSDRFSAERPKGSFSTLEIQRTEQGDSAMYLCASNDRRGSGNEQFFGPGTRLTVL.

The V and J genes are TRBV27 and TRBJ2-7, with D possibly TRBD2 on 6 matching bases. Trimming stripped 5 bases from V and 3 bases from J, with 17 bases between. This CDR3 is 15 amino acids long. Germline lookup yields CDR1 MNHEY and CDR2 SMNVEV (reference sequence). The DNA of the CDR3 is TGTGCCAGCAGTCCCCTGGGACTGGCAGGCTACGAGCAGTACTTC. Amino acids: CASSPLGLAGYEQYF.

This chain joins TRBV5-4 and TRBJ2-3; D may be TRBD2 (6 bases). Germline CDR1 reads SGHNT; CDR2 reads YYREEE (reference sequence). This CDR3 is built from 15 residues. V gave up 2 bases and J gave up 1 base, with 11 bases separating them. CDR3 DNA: TGTGCCAGCAGCTTAGCGGGCGTTGGCACAGATACGCAGTATTTT. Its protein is CASSLAGVGTDTQYF.

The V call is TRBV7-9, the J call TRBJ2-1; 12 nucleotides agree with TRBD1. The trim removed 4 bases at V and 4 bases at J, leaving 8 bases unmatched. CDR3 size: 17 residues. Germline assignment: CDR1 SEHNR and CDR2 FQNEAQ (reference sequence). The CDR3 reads CASSSRDRGRKYNEQFF. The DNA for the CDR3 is TGTGCCAGCAGCTCCCGGGACAGGGGGCGAAAATACAATGAGCAGTTCTTC. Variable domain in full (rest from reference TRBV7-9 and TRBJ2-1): DTGVSQNPRHKITKRGQNVTFRCDPISEHNRLYWYRQTLGQGPEFLTYFQNEAQLEKSRLLSDRFSAERPKGSFSTLEIQRTEQGDSAMYLCASSSRDRGRKYNEQFFGPGTRLTVL.

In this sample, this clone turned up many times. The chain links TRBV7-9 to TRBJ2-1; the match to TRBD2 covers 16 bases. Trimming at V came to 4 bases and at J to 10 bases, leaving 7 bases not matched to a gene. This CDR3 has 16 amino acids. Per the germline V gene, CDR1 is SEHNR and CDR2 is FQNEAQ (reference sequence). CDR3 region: CASSSGLAGGYGEQFF. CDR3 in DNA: TGTGCCAGCAGCTCGGGACTAGCGGGAGGGTATGGCGAGCAGTTCTTC.

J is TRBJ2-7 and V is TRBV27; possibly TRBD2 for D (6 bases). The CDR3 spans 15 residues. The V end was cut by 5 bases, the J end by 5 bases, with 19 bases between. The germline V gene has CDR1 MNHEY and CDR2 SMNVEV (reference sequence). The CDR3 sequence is CASSPPARRVDEQYF. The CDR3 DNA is TGTGCCAGCAGTCCCCCGGCTCGGAGGGTAGACGAGCAGTACTTC.